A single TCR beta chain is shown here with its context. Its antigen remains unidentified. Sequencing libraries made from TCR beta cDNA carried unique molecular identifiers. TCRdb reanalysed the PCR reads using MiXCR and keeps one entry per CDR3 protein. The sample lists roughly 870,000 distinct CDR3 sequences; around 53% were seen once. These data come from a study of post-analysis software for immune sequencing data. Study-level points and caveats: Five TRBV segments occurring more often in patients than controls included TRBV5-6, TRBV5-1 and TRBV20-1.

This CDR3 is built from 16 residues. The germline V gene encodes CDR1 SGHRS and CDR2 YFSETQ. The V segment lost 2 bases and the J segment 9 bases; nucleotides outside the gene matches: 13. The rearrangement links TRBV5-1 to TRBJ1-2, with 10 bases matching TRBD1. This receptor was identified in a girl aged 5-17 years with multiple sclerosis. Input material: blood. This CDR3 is CASSLTGTGDFGSYTF. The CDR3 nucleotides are TGCGCCAGCAGCTTAACCGGGACAGGGGATTTTGGGAGCTACACCTTC.